This entry concerns a single T cell receptor beta chain. Its binding antigen is unknown. The record has no base qualities; no much larger clone is one base away. The receptor library was made with PCR. Instrument used: Illumina HiSeq 4000. High-throughput sequencing was used to profile the CDR3 region of the TCR beta-chain in every patient. From the authors' description of their analysis: Drawing on CDR3 differences between clinicopathological groups, the researchers built a classifier meant to tell apart patients with distant-metastatic papillary thyroid cancer. To measure repertoire diversity the researchers used the Shannon index, while the Morisita-Horn index served to gauge how similar the tumor and blood repertoires were. TCRdb itself trimmed the public reads at Q25 with fastp, ran MiXCR and retained productive beta chains. The V and J calls were not made by the authors but by TCRdb's processing. The sample data list tens of thousands of clones, and roughly a quarter of these were observed just once. The ten most abundant clones make up around 9.5% of the sample.

None of the patients had been given any treatment before thyroid surgery. Using T-cell receptor beta sequencing, the researchers looked back retrospectively at clinical samples from patients, gathered between about 2011 and 2018. The sample originates from a study of metastatic and nonmetastatic thyroid tumors (TCRdb year 2020). Context from the whole study: The researchers compared repertoires between peripheral blood samples and tumor or nodule tissue samples from patients with malignant or benign thyroid disease.

Broad study findings and their caveats: TCR beta diversity was reported as significantly higher in malignant tumors than in benign nodules, in both blood and tumor samples.

Sequenced input: blood. This receptor was taken from a female donor with papillary thyroid cancer or a benign thyroid nodule (not recorded which). Some clones in this sample may be carry-over from other donors' samples.

The DNA reads TGTGCCAGCAGTTACTCGAGAAGAGCTAACTATGGCTACACCTTC. It translates as CASSYSRRANYGYTF. This chain joins TRBV6-2 or TRBV6-3 to TRBJ1-2, with the D gene uncertain. The germline V gene specifies MNHEY as CDR1 and SVGEGT as CDR2. Its CDR3 holds 15 amino acids, cysteine through phenylalanine. The CDR3 DNA has 45 bases and is translated from base 1. V loses 0 bases, J loses 0 bases, and the germline ends lie 8 bases apart.